One and the same sample provided the 12 T cell receptor beta chains below, sequenced in a study of T cell responses to AZD1222 COVID-19 vaccine. TCRdb keeps only in-frame clones here, not all; method: immunoSEQ multiplex PCR. This table has about 120,000 clones, roughly 88% appearing once. The source material was peripheral blood, sampled on day 0 of AZD1222 vaccination. These receptors were obtained from an adult in good health.

The V and J genes are TRBV19 and TRBJ1-2, with a possible D match to TRBD1 (5 bases). Germline CDR1 and CDR2: LNHDA and SQIVND (reference sequence). The CDR3 extends over 12 amino acids. V was shortened by 6 bases and J by 3 bases, with 8 bases between the two germline ends. The CDR3 region is CASSDSYYGYTF. CDR3 in DNA: TGTGCCAGTAGCGACAGCTACTATGGCTACACCTTC.

This chain uses TRBV7-8 with TRBJ2-7; D may be TRBD2 (7 bases). This CDR3 spans 15 amino acids. Germline lookup yields CDR1 SGHVS and CDR2 FQNEAQ. V gave up 6 bases and J gave up 6 bases, with 21 bases separating them. DNA for the CDR3: TGTGCCAGCAGTATTAATCGGGGGGCGTCATCCGAGCAGTACTTC. This codes for CASSINRGASSEQYF.

The chain uses TRBV12-3 or TRBV12-4 and TRBJ2-1, with D possibly called TRBD1 or TRBD2 (5 bases each). V lost 7 bases and J 15 bases, leaving 22 bases between the germline ends. This CDR3 has 13 residues. The CDR3 loop reads CASTVFEGRTWFF. DNA for the CDR3: TGTGCCAGCACCGTCTTTGAGGGGCGGACCTGGTTCTTC.

The DNA of the CDR3 is TGCGCCAGCAGCTTGTCTTCCAATGAGCAGTTCTTC. Its protein is CASSLSSNEQFF. This chain uses TRBV5-1 with TRBJ2-1; unclear D gene. The CDR3 sequence is 12 residues long. CDR1 is SGHRS, CDR2 YFSETQ, per germline. Between the trimmed V and J ends, which lost 1 base and 6 bases, there was a span of 5 bases.

The V and J genes are TRBV9 and TRBJ2-7, with TRBD1 identical over 7 bases. The CDR3 has 13 amino acids. Germline V lookup: CDR1 SGDLS, CDR2 YYNGEE. With V trimmed by 0 bases and J by 3 bases, 0 bases remained unmatched. CDR3 region: CASSVDRGYEQYF. The CDR3 coding sequence is TGTGCCAGCAGCGTAGACAGGGGCTACGAGCAGTACTTC.

Here the CDR3 DNA reads TGTGCCAGCAGTGAACTCCGTTCAGGTCTTGACTATGGCTACACCTTC. As protein: CASSELRSGLDYGYTF. This chain uses TRBV2 with TRBJ1-2, with D unclear. Germline CDR1 SNHLY, CDR2 FYNNEI. Trimming took off 2 bases at V and 3 bases at J, with 16 bases between the two ends. The CDR3 sequence is 16 residues long.

V gene TRBV6-5 combines with J gene TRBJ2-4; either TRBD1 or TRBD2 may fit D (5 bases each). The CDR3 sequence is 15 residues long. V dropped 1 base and J dropped 9 bases, with 16 bases sitting between them. CDR1 is MNHEY and CDR2 is SVGAGI in the germline V gene. The DNA for the CDR3 is TGTGCCAGCAGTTACTTCCGGGACCGGGGTAGCATTCAGTACTTC. This gives the protein CASSYFRDRGSIQYF.

This rearrangement joins TRBV19 to TRBJ2-2; TRBD2 matches 16 bases. CDR3 size: 19 residues. The germline gives CDR1 LNHDA, CDR2 SQIVND (reference sequence). Trimming at V came to 7 bases and at J to 5 bases, leaving 13 bases not matched to a gene. The CDR3 DNA reads TGTGCCAGTACCTCACCCCCGGGACTAGCGGGGGGGCGGACCGGGGAGCTGTTTTTT. It codes for CASTSPPGLAGGRTGELFF.

The chain is built from TRBV20-1 and TRBJ2-1; D remains ambiguous. Germline V CDR1 and CDR2: DFQATT, SNEGSKA (reference sequence). This CDR3 has 11 amino acids. The V end was cut by 6 bases, the J end by 1 base, with 4 bases between. CDR3 DNA sequence: TGCAGTGCCAGGTCCTACAATGAGCAGTTCTTC. It encodes CSARSYNEQFF.

The chain couples TRBV5-1 to TRBJ2-2; the match to TRBD1 covers 9 bases. Losses at the gene ends were 3 bases for V and 4 bases for J; bases not matched to a gene: 4. This CDR3 has 15 residues. Germline-derived CDR1 and CDR2 are SGHRS and YFSETQ. CDR3 in DNA: TGCGCCAGCAGCTCAGGACAGGGGTTCACCGGGGAGCTGTTTTTT. It yields the protein CASSSGQGFTGELFF.

The rearrangement links TRBV3-1 (or the pseudogene TRBV3-2) to TRBJ1-1; D call uncertain. The CDR3 consists of 13 residues. Between the trimmed V and J ends, which lost 4 bases and 4 bases, there was a span of 10 bases. CDR1 and CDR2 from the germline V gene are LGHDT and YNNKEL (reference sequence). The CDR3 is CASSPGASTEAFF. The CDR3 nucleotides read TGTGCCAGCAGCCCCGGAGCTAGCACTGAAGCTTTCTTT.

The chain uses TRBV11-3 and TRBJ1-2; no clear D gene. Trimming took off 1 base at V and 7 bases at J, with 16 bases between the two ends. The CDR3 extends over 15 amino acids. Germline V lookup: CDR1 SGHNT, CDR2 YENEEA. Written as DNA, the CDR3 is TGTGCCAGCAGCTTAGGGAAAGGACCTTTCTGTGGCTACACCTTC. This encodes CASSLGKGPFCGYTF. The variable domain in full, completed from reference TRBV11-3 and TRBJ1-2, reads EAGVVQSPRYKIIEKKQPVAFWCNPISGHNTLYWYLQNLGQGPELLIRYENEEAVDDSQLPKDRFSAERLKGVDSTLKIQPAELGDSAVYLCASSLGKGPFCGYTFGSGTRLTVV.